The 9 T cell receptor beta chains reported below all come from one sample, sequenced in a study of graft-versus-host responses after intestinal transplantation. The antigens of these receptors remain unknown. TCRdb keeps only in-frame clones here, not all; method: immunoSEQ multiplex PCR. The profile shows about 130,000 clones, around 90% of them singletons. Specimen: unstimulated CD4+ T cells sorted from spleen or lymph node cells, collected before intestinal transplant. The origin of the receptors is a human donor who received an intestinal transplant.

This chain uses TRBV9 with TRBJ1-1; D gene ambiguous. The CDR3 has 13 amino acids. V shed 4 bases and J shed 8 bases, with 15 bases lying between them. Per the germline V gene, CDR1 is SGDLS and CDR2 is YYNGEE. For the CDR3, the DNA is TGTGCCAGCAGCCCCCTAGGGTTTTCGGAAGCTTTCTTT. As protein: CASSPLGFSEAFF.

The chain recombines TRBV5-1 with TRBJ2-5; D gene unclear. V lost 0 bases and J lost 2, with 5 bases in between. Germline V gives CDR1 SGHRS, CDR2 YFSETQ. The CDR3 consists of 13 residues. CDR3 protein: CASSLGFQETQYF. The CDR3 coding sequence is TGCGCCAGCAGCTTGGGATTTCAAGAGACCCAGTACTTC.

The rearrangement links TRBV19 to TRBJ1-1; 7 bases are a match to TRBD1. The CDR3 runs 14 residues. Trimming took 5 bases from V and 1 from J; bases not matched to a gene: 4. The V gene's germline CDR1 is LNHDA and CDR2 SQIVND (reference sequence). The CDR3 loop is CASSFRDRNTEAFF. Written as DNA, the CDR3 is TGTGCCAGTAGTTTCCGGGACAGGAACACTGAAGCTTTCTTT.

The V call is TRBV27, the J call TRBJ2-7; TRBD2 matches at 8 bases. The CDR3 has 14 residues. The germline CDR1 and CDR2 sequences are MNHEY and SMNVEV (reference sequence). V shed 5 bases, J shed 5 bases, and the junction held 8 bases outside the gene matches. CDR3 bases: TGTGCCAGCAGTCTTAGCGGGGCCCGCCACGAGCAGTACTTC. It is translated as CASSLSGARHEQYF.

This chain links TRBV27 with TRBJ2-5, with TRBD1 as a possible D gene (5 bases). The DNA end lines up better with TRBJ2-7; the J call may be wrong. CDR1 and CDR2 (germline): MNHEY, SMNVEV (reference sequence). The CDR3 is 12 residues long. The chain's CDR3 is CASSSSGPEQYF. The DNA for the CDR3 is TGTGCCAGCAGTTCTTCAGGGCCCGAGCAGTACTTC.

The chain carries TRBV5-6 and TRBJ2-7, with D unresolved. Germline CDR1 and CDR2: SGHDT and YYEEEE. The germline V and J ends were trimmed by 0 bases and 2 bases, with 15 bases remaining between them. There are 16 residues in the CDR3. CDR3: CASSLDRVQAAYEQYF. CDR3 DNA sequence: TGTGCCAGCAGCTTGGACCGAGTTCAAGCCGCCTACGAGCAGTACTTC.

This rearrangement joins TRBV7-2 to TRBJ2-1; 9 nucleotides align to TRBD2. The CDR3 length is 13 residues. Germline lookup yields CDR1 SGHTA and CDR2 FQGNSA. With V trimmed by 5 bases and J by 9 bases, 5 bases remained unmatched. The CDR3 region is CASSPGTSLEQFF. The CDR3 DNA reads TGTGCCAGCAGCCCTGGGACTAGCCTTGAGCAGTTCTTC.

V usage is TRBV5-5 and J usage is TRBJ1-5, with D tentatively TRBD1 (5 bases). The germline V and J ends were trimmed by 4 bases and 2 bases, with 13 bases remaining between them. The CDR3 loop spans 15 amino acids. In germline, CDR1 is SGHKS, CDR2 YYEKEE (reference sequence). The CDR3 nucleotides are TGTGCCAGCAGCCCGAGAGGGGACCGCAATCAGCCCCAGCATTTT. Its protein is CASSPRGDRNQPQHF.

Worth noting for this clone: At one end, the junction sequence differs from germline, possibly due to a read error. This same CDR3 is encoded by further DNA sequences in the sample. This chain joins TRBV19 and TRBJ1-2; 8 bases align to TRBD1. Germline V gene data show CDR1 as LNHDA and CDR2 as SQIVND (reference sequence). The CDR3 runs 15 residues. The CDR3 bases are TGTGCCAGTAGTATACCAGGACAGGGAAGGAATGGCTATACCTTC. Amino acid sequence: CASSIPGQGRNGYTF.